This passage covers 8 T cell receptor beta chains from one sample sequenced in a study of blood T cell repertoires in COVID-19. Measured with immunoSEQ multiplex PCR; TCRdb has only the in-frame clones, and not every one. Of about 140,000 clones listed, over 75% were seen once; the top ten hold over 35%. The sample comprised peripheral blood. The receptors originated from a human donor in a cohort sampled during active COVID-19.

V gene TRBV11-3 combines with J gene TRBJ2-1; 10 bases fit TRBD1. CDR1 and CDR2 (germline): SGHNT, YENEEA. V shed 5 bases, J shed 9 bases, and the junction held 4 bases outside the gene matches. The CDR3 has 13 amino acids. CDR3 in DNA: TGTGCCAGCAGCGGGGGACAGGGGCTTGAGCAGTTCTTC. It encodes CASSGGQGLEQFF.

The chain employs TRBV3-1 (or the pseudogene TRBV3-2) and TRBJ2-1, with 7 bases aligning to TRBD2. The V and J ends lost 1 base and 7 bases, in that order; junction bases with no gene match: 7. Germline V CDR1 and CDR2: LGHDT, YNNKEL (reference sequence). CDR3 length: 15 amino acids. This chain's CDR3 is CASSQARGEGNEQFF. The CDR3 DNA is TGTGCCAGCAGCCAAGCTAGAGGGGAGGGGAATGAGCAGTTCTTC.

This clone was recorded a few times. The V gene is TRBV6-1, the J gene TRBJ2-3; TRBD1 aligns across 7 bases. This CDR3 is 14 amino acids long. Unmatched junction bases numbered 4, after V lost 3 bases and J lost 4 bases. Germline-derived CDR1 and CDR2 are MNHNS and SASEGT. CDR3 loop: CASSDRDSSDTQYF. The CDR3 bases are TGTGCCAGCAGTGACCGGGACAGCTCAGATACGCAGTATTTT.

The chain carries TRBV21-1 and TRBJ2-5; TRBD1, as called in the table, went unchecked against the DNA. TRBV21-1 is labeled a pseudogene. This CDR3 contains 15 residues. CDR3 loop: CASSARDRSQETQYF. The CDR3 coding sequence is TGTGCCAGCAGCGCGAGGGACAGGAGTCAAGAGACCCAGTACTTC.

The chain recombines TRBV7-2 with TRBJ1-3; the D is unclear. The CDR3 runs to 18 residues. Germline V gives CDR1 SGHTA, CDR2 FQGNSA. V lost 2 bases to trimming and J lost 0 bases, with 17 bases between them. The CDR3 reads CASSLSYGVVYSGNTIYF. CDR3 bases: TGTGCCAGCAGCTTAAGTTACGGGGTCGTCTACTCTGGAAACACCATATATTTT.

The chain couples TRBV6-6 to TRBJ1-6; TRBD1 might be the D (5 bases). The CDR3 is 13 amino acids. V was clipped by 7 bases and J by 9 bases, with 13 bases between them. Per germline, CDR1 MNHNY and CDR2 SVGAGI (reference sequence). CDR3 loop: CASKSPTGSPLHF. CDR3 DNA: TGTGCCAGCAAATCACCAACAGGTTCACCCCTCCACTTT.

This clone was found a few times. CDR3 bases: TGTGCCAGCAGTGATGAGAGGTCTAATTCACCCCTCCACTTT. Residues: CASSDERSNSPLHF. V usage is TRBV2 and J usage is TRBJ1-6; the D is unclear. CDR1 is SNHLY, CDR2 FYNNEI, per germline. CDR3 length: 14 residues. Trimming cost V 3 bases and J 6 bases, with 9 bases left between them.

The chain has TRBV6-6 and TRBJ1-2; 8 nucleotides match TRBD1. V shed 6 bases and J 4 bases; nucleotides not matched to a gene: 4. Per germline, CDR1 MNHNY and CDR2 SVGAGI (reference sequence). The CDR3 spans 13 residues. CDR3 nucleotides: TGTGCCAGCAGGCCAGGGGGCGCCTATGGCTACACCTTC. This translates into CASRPGGAYGYTF.